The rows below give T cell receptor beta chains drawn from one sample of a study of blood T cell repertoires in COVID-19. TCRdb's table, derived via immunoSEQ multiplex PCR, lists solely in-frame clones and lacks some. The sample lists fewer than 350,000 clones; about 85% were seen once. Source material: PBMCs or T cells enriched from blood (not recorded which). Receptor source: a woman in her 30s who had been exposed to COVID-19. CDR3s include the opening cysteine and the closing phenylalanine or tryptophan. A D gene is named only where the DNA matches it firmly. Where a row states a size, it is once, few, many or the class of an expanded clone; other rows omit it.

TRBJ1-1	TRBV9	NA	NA	TGTGCCAGCAGCGTAGTTGGAGGGATTGAAGCTTTCTTT	CASSVVGGIEAFF
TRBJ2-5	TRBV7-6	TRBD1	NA	TGTGCCAGCAGCCGTCTAGGGACAGGGGTAGAGACCCAGTACTTC	CASSRLGTGVETQYF
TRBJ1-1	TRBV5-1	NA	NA	TGCGCCAGCAGCTTATTAGGGAGTCGGGACACTGAAGCTTTCTTT	CASSLLGSRDTEAFF
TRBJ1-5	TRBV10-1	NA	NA	TGCGCCAGCAGTGAGTTTTGCAGTTGGAATCAGCCCCAGCATTTT	CASSEFCSWNQPQHF
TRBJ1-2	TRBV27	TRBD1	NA	TGTGCCAGCAGTCCGGGACAGGGGCGGCCCCTGGGGACTGGCTACACCTTC	CASSPGQGRPLGTGYTF
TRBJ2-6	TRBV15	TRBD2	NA	TGTGCCACCAGCATTAGCGGGGCTGGGGCCAACGTCCTGACTTTC	CATSISGAGANVLTF
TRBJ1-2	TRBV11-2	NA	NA	TGTGCCAGCAGCGTAGGACGGGACTATGGCTACACCTTC	CASSVGRDYGYTF
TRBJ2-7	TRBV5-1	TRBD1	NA	TGCGCCAGCAGCATTGGACAGGGAGGAATCGTCTACGAGCAGTACTTC	CASSIGQGGIVYEQYF
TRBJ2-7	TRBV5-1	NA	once	TGCGCCAGCAGCCCCGATAGGACAGACTACGAGCAGTACTTC	CASSPDRTDYEQYF
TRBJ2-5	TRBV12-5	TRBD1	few	TGTGCTAGTGGACCCTCTGGACAGGGGGGAGAGACCCAGTACTTC	CASGPSGQGGETQYF
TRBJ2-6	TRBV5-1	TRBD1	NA	TGCGCCAGCAGTCATAGGACAGGGAGTAATGGGGCCAACGTCCTGACTTTC	CASSHRTGSNGANVLTF
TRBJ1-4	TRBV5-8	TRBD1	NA	TGTGCCAGCAGCTTGGCAGGGGGGTTGGAAAAACTGTTTTTT	CASSLAGGLEKLFF
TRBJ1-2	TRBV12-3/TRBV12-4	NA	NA	TGTGCCAGCAGTTTAACCCGGGACATAAGTCAATTC	CASSLTRDISQF
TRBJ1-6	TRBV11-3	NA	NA	TGTGCCAGCGCGGCAGATAATAATTCACCCCTCCACTTT	CASAADNNSPLHF
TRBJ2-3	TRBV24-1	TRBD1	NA	TGTGCCACCAGTTTAACAGGGGGGAGAGAAACAGATACGCAGTATTTT	CATSLTGGRETDTQYF
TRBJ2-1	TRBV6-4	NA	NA	TGTGCCAGCAGGGCGACAAGGGGAAACAATGAGCAGTTCTTC	CASRATRGNNEQFF
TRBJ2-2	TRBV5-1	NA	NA	TGCGCCAGCAGCTTATCTAGCGGGGAGCTGTTTTTT	CASSLSSGELFF
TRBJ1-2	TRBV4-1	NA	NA	TGCGCCAGCAGCCAAGCACGGGAGGACTATGGCTACACCTTC	CASSQAREDYGYTF
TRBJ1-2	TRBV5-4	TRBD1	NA	TGTGCCAGCAGCCCCCGACAGGGGAGGGGGGTGTTGTATGGCTACACCTTC	CASSPRQGRGVLYGYTF
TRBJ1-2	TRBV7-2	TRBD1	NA	TGTGCCAGCAGCACGGGAGGGACAGGGAACTATGGCTACACCTTC	CASSTGGTGNYGYTF
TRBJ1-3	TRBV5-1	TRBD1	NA	TGCGCCAGCAGCTTGGAAGGACAGGGTCCCTCTGGAAACACCATATATTTT	CASSLEGQGPSGNTIYF
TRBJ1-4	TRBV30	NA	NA	TGTGCCTGGAGTGTATCCCTTAATGAAAAACTGTTTTTT	CAWSVSLNEKLFF
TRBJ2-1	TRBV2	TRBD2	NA	TGTGCCAGCAGTGAAGCCGGCCTAGCGGGAGGCACCTGGTTGTTCTTC	CASSEAGLAGGTWLFF
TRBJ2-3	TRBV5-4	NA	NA	TGTGCCAGCAGCTTTCTTGAGGATACGCAGTATTTT	CASSFLEDTQYF
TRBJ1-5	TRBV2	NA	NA	TGTGCCAGCAGTGAAGCAATAGGGGTTCAGCCCCAGCATTTT	CASSEAIGVQPQHF
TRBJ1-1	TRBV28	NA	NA	TGTGCCAGCCCCCCCGGTGGAGCTAAAAACACTGAAGCTTTCTTT	CASPPGGAKNTEAFF
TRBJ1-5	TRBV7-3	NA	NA	TGTGCCAGCAGCTTAAGAGGGGGTGGCAATCAGCCCCAGCATTTT	CASSLRGGGNQPQHF
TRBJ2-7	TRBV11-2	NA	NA	TGTGCCAGCAGCCGAGGCTACGAGCAGTACTTC	CASSRGYEQYF
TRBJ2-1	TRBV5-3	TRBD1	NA	TGTGCCAGAAGCTTGGTCCAGGGGGCATCATACAATGAGCAGTTCTTC	CARSLVQGASYNEQFF
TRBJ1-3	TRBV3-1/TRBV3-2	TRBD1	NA	TGTGCCAGCAGCCAGGGACAGGGGAGAGCTGGAAACACCATATATTTT	CASSQGQGRAGNTIYF
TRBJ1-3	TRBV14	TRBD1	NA	TGTGCCAGCAGCCCCCGACAGGGGGGAAACACCATATATTTT	CASSPRQGGNTIYF
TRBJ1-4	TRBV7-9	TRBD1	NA	TGTGCCAGCAGACCTAAAGGGGGCCCGGATGAAGAACTGTTTTTT	CASRPKGGPDEELFF
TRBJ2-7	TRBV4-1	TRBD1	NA	TGCGCCAGCAGCCACCGGACAGGAGACTACGAGCAGTACTTC	CASSHRTGDYEQYF
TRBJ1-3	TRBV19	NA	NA	TGTGCCAGTAGTGTTGACAGATCCTCTGGAAACACCATATATTTT	CASSVDRSSGNTIYF
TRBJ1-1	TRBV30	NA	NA	TGTGCCTGGAGTGTACGGGGAGGAGCCCGGGGCACTGAAGCTTTCTTT	CAWSVRGGARGTEAFF
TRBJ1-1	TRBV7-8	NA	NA	TGTGCCAGCAGCTTAGCGAGCACGGGAGGTAACACTGAAGCTTTCTTT	CASSLASTGGNTEAFF
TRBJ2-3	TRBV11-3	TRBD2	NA	TGTGCCAGCAGCTTAGGGAGCGGGAGACGAGGCACAGATACGCAGTATTTT	CASSLGSGRRGTDTQYF
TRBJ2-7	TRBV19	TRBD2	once	TGTGCCAGTAGTTTGTCTAGCGGAACCTACGAGCAGTACTTC	CASSLSSGTYEQYF
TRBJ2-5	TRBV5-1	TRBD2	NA	TGCGCCAGCAGCTCCCGGGGTACAGCGGGAGGGCCGGGGGAGACCCAGTACTTC	CASSSRGTAGGPGETQYF
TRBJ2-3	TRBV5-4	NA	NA	TGTGCCAGCAGCTTGGATTCGGTTCTAGTTTGGTATTTT	CASSLDSVLVWYF
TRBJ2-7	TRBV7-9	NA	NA	TGTGCCAGCAGCTTAGCCAGGACTTACGAGCAGTACTTC	CASSLARTYEQYF
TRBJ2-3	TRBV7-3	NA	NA	TGTGCCAGCAGTAGGAACAGGTTAGGTGGCACAGATACGCAGTATTTT	CASSRNRLGGTDTQYF
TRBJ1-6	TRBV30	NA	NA	TGTGCCTGGAGTTCCGGGACTAATAATTCACCCCTCCACTTT	CAWSSGTNNSPLHF